The table lists the clone carrying this TCR beta chain with a few counts. No antigen is known for it. The entry originates in a study of T cell responses to AZD1222 COVID-19 vaccine. Second-dose intervals near 4 or 12 weeks were combined. The CDR3 has 14 amino acids. Germline-derived CDR1 and CDR2 are KGHDR and SFDVKD. V was clipped by 7 bases and J by 0 bases, with 9 bases between them. Study results and limitations: Donors skewed white British and female; clonal diversity was possibly underestimated. Reportedly, nearly half the spike-specific TCRs target unmutated variant regions. The peak T cell response came first, and repertoires were sampled only after it.

Profiled with immunoSEQ multiplex PCR; TCRdb holds only in-frame clones, not every one. The profile shows around 120,000 clones, around 89% of them singletons. The source material was peripheral blood, sampled 28 days after the second AZD1222 dose. This sequence originates from an adult who received the AZD1222 COVID-19 vaccine. The rearrangement uses TRBV24-1 and TRBJ1-5; a possible D gene is TRBD1 (5 bases). The CDR3 nucleotides read TGTGCCACCAGGGGGCATAGTAGCAATCAGCCCCAGCATTTT. Encoded protein: CATRGHSSNQPQHF.